Listed below are T cell receptor beta chains from one sample, sequenced in a study of regulatory T cells in long-lasting Graves disease. TCRdb analysed the multiplex PCR reads with MiXCR anew, one entry per CDR3 protein. Of a few hundred thousand distinct CDR3 sequences in the sample, roughly 23% were seen once. Source: peripheral blood mononuclear cells (PBMCs), taken when the disease was refractory, from a patient treated with antithyroid drugs. The receptor source for this set is a female donor with Graves disease. The CDR3 runs from the conserved cysteine through the conserved F or W. The order of the fields is CDR3 DNA, CDR3 protein, V gene, D gene, J gene, clone size. D genes are given only for firm matches. Clone size is not always given. Where it is, it says once, few, many or a class for expanded clones.

TGTGCCAGCAGTCGAATGGTAGCTAACTATGGCTACACCTTC CASSRMVANYGYTF TRBV6-1 - TRBJ1-2 many
TGCGCCAGCAGCCAAGATTTAGGGGGCGCGTCCCACGAGCAGTACTTC CASSQDLGGASHEQYF TRBV4-3 TRBD1 TRBJ2-7 few
TGTGCCAGCAGGACAGGGGGGACGAACACTGAAGCTTTCTTT CASRTGGTNTEAFF TRBV2 TRBD1 TRBJ1-1 many
TGTGCCAGCAGTAATTATCAGGAAAATGAGCAGTTCTTC CASSNYQENEQFF TRBV27 - TRBJ2-1 -
TGTGCCAGCAGCTCTGGACAGGGTTTAGGTGGCTACACCTTC CASSSGQGLGGYTF TRBV7-2 TRBD1 TRBJ1-2 many
TGTGCCAGTAGTAGCAATGTCGGCGGAGCTGAAGCTTTCTTT CASSSNVGGAEAFF TRBV19 - TRBJ1-1 -
TGCGCCAGCGGCTTGGAATCAGGCAGACTTACCACTGAAGCTTTCTTT CASGLESGRLTTEAFF TRBV5-1 - TRBJ1-1 -
TGTGCCAGCAGCCAATACACTCAATCTCTCTATGGCTACACCTTC CASSQYTQSLYGYTF TRBV3-1 - TRBJ1-2 -
TGCAGTGCTAGAAAGGGCGGACCGGACGAGCAGTACTTC CSARKGGPDEQYF TRBV20-1 - TRBJ2-7 many
TGTGCCAGCCTTTATAACAGGAATAATTCACCCCTCCACTTT CASLYNRNNSPLHF TRBV28 - TRBJ1-6 many
TGCGCCAGCACTCCGACGCCGGACAGGGGAAATTCACCCCTCCACTTT CASTPTPDRGNSPLHF TRBV5-1 TRBD1 TRBJ1-6 -
TGTGCCAGCAGCCAAGTCGCACGGGGGAACACTGAAGCTTTCTTT CASSQVARGNTEAFF TRBV3-1 - TRBJ1-1 -
TGTGCCAGCAGGCCGGGGGACCCTAACACCGGGGAGCTGTTTTTT CASRPGDPNTGELFF TRBV2 - TRBJ2-2 many
TGTGCCAGCAGTTTTTCTGGAGCGGGAGGGCTACAAGAGACCCAGTACTTC CASSFSGAGGLQETQYF TRBV12-3/TRBV12-4 TRBD2 TRBJ2-5 many
TGTGCCAGCAGCACGGGACTAGCAGCACAAGAGACCCAGTACTTC CASSTGLAAQETQYF TRBV6-1 TRBD2 TRBJ2-5 few
TGTGCCAGCAGTGAGCAGGGAACTGAAGCTTTCTTT CASSEQGTEAFF TRBV6-1 - TRBJ1-1 many
TGTGCCAGCAGCTTGCAATTTGGGGGTCGGGACATTCAGTACTTC CASSLQFGGRDIQYF TRBV7-2 - TRBJ2-4 many
TGCAGTGCTACCGGGTCACCTCAGGACGAGCAGTACTTC CSATGSPQDEQYF TRBV20-1 - TRBJ2-7 few
TGTGCCAGCAGCTTAGTCGTCGGCGGGGACACTGGGGCCAACGTCCTGACTTTC CASSLVVGGDTGANVLTF TRBV7-2 - TRBJ2-6 -
TGTGCCAGCAGGACTAACCCCGGACAGTCCCAAGAGACCCAGTACTTC CASRTNPGQSQETQYF TRBV5-4 - TRBJ2-5 -
TGTGCCAGCAGCGTAGCGAGCGGGGGTCCCTACGAGCAGTACTTC CASSVASGGPYEQYF TRBV9 TRBD2 TRBJ2-7 few
TGTGCCAGCAAAGCGGGGGGCCCTTTAAAGGCCAAAAACATTCAGTACTTC CASKAGGPLKAKNIQYF TRBV6-1 TRBD2 TRBJ2-4 -
TGTGCCAGCAGCGTGTTTTTGGACAGCTCCTACGAGCAGTACTTC CASSVFLDSSYEQYF TRBV11-2 - TRBJ2-7 few
TGTGCCAGCAGCGGGACAGGGGAGGGAAACACCATATATTTT CASSGTGEGNTIYF TRBV28 TRBD1 TRBJ1-3 many
TGTGCCAGCTCACCACCATCCCCCTCTGGAAACACCATATATTTT CASSPPSPSGNTIYF TRBV18 - TRBJ1-3 -
TGCAGTGCCCCAGTCGAGGGGGCGTCCTACGAGCAGTACTTC CSAPVEGASYEQYF TRBV20-1 TRBD1 TRBJ2-7 many
TGTGCCAGCAGTTATGAATCCAGGGGATCTACACCCCTCCACTTT CASSYESRGSTPLHF TRBV6-5 - TRBJ1-6 few
TGTGCCAGCAGTTTATCGAACCCAGGGGCGGGTCAGCCCCAGCATTTT CASSLSNPGAGQPQHF TRBV27 - TRBJ1-5 many
TGTGCCAGCAGCGCCGGCGAGGTCCTAGGGGAGACCCAGTACTTC CASSAGEVLGETQYF TRBV2 - TRBJ2-5 many
TGCAGTGGGGGACAGGGAACCTACGAGCAGTACTTC CSGGQGTYEQYF TRBV20-1 TRBD1 TRBJ2-7 few
TGTGCCAGCAGTTTAGGGACAGGGGCGACCGGGGAGCTGTTTTTT CASSLGTGATGELFF TRBV27 TRBD1 TRBJ2-2 many
TGCAGTGCTAGACAGGGGATGGATGAAAAACTGTTTTTT CSARQGMDEKLFF TRBV20-1 - TRBJ1-4 few
TGTGCCAGCAGCCAAGGCCCAGACAGGGTTGGGGGCTACACCTTC CASSQGPDRVGGYTF TRBV3-1 TRBD1 TRBJ1-2 -
TGCAGCGTTGAAGATACGCAGTATTTT CSVEDTQYF TRBV29-1 - TRBJ2-3 -
TGTGCCAGCAGCCAAGATTTAGGAGGAAACTGGCCCCAGCATTTT CASSQDLGGNWPQHF TRBV4-2 - TRBJ1-5 few
TGTGCCAGCTCACCTGGTTTTGCAACTAATGAAAAACTGTTTTTT CASSPGFATNEKLFF TRBV18 - TRBJ1-4 -
TGTGCCAGCACCCGGGGGGGTTCTAGCAATCAGCCCCAGCATTTT CASTRGGSSNQPQHF TRBV2 - TRBJ1-5 many
TGTGCCAGCAGTTACACCCGGACGGATCAGCCCCAGCATTTT CASSYTRTDQPQHF TRBV6-2/TRBV6-3 - TRBJ1-5 many
TGTGCCAGCAGAGCTCCCGGGACAGTTAATTCACCCCTCCACTTT CASRAPGTVNSPLHF TRBV6-1 TRBD1 TRBJ1-6 many
TGTGCCAGCACGATGGGGGTAGGCACTCAGCAGTACTTC CASTMGVGTQQYF TRBV19 - TRBJ2-7 -
TGCGCCAGCAGCCAAGGGGACGGACAAAGAGAACAGCCCCAGCATTTT CASSQGDGQREQPQHF TRBV4-1 - TRBJ1-5 few
TGTGCCAGCAGTTACCCTCAGACTAGCGGGTATCACAATGAGCAGTTCTTC CASSYPQTSGYHNEQFF TRBV28 TRBD2 TRBJ2-1 -
TGCGCCAGCGGGACCGGGACGGAGGATCAGCCCCAGCATTTT CASGTGTEDQPQHF TRBV5-1 - TRBJ1-5 -
TGTGCCAGCACCCGACCTAGCGGGGGGTTTATCGGGGAGCTGTTTTTT CASTRPSGGFIGELFF TRBV7-2 TRBD2 TRBJ2-2 -
TGTGCCAGCAGCCAAGAGGACAGGGGGCAGACTGACGAGCAGTACTTC CASSQEDRGQTDEQYF TRBV4-2 TRBD1 TRBJ2-7 few
TGTGCCAGCGGACGAGGGGCCTACGAGCAGTACTTC CASGRGAYEQYF TRBV2 - TRBJ2-7 many
TGTGCCAGCAGCTTATCCCGGACAGCAGTTAATTCACCCCTCCACTTT CASSLSRTAVNSPLHF TRBV7-2 - TRBJ1-6 few
TGTGCCTGGAGTGATTACACTGAAGCTTTCTTT CAWSDYTEAFF TRBV30 - TRBJ1-1 few
TGTGCCATCAGTGAAGGGCCGGGTGGGGAGCAGTACTTC CAISEGPGGEQYF TRBV10-3 - TRBJ2-7 many
TGTGCCAGCAACTTGCCAGGTGTTCCAGGGTACACCTTC CASNLPGVPGYTF TRBV12-3/TRBV12-4 - TRBJ1-2 many
TGTGCCAGCAGTCTTTGGGACCCCACGAGCTCTGGAAACACCATATATTTT CASSLWDPTSSGNTIYF TRBV6-1 - TRBJ1-3 -
TGCAGCGTTGAAGAGGTCCTCGGGGGATCTGAAGCTTTCTTT CSVEEVLGGSEAFF TRBV29-1 - TRBJ1-1 -
TGCAGTGCTCCTCGGGCTAGCGGCTACGAGCAGTACTTC CSAPRASGYEQYF TRBV20-1 TRBD2 TRBJ2-7 few
TGCAGTGCTGGGGACAACTACGAGCAGTACTTC CSAGDNYEQYF TRBV20-1 - TRBJ2-7 -
TGTGCCAGCAGTTTGGGGGCTAGTAGCAATCAGCCCCAGCATTTT CASSLGASSNQPQHF TRBV28 - TRBJ1-5 many
TGTGCCAGCACCCTAATCGGGACAGTAAAATACGAGCAGTACTTC CASTLIGTVKYEQYF TRBV28 TRBD1 TRBJ2-7 many
TGTGCCAGCAGAGGTTGGGGCTATGGCTACACCTTC CASRGWGYGYTF TRBV2 - TRBJ1-2 many
TGTGCCAGCAGCTTAGATAGCAGCGCCGGGGAGCTGTTTTTT CASSLDSSAGELFF TRBV11-2 - TRBJ2-2 -